The entry below gives a single TCR beta chain sequence along with its context. The sample originates from a study of CD8 T cells in Susac syndrome. Random hexamers were used to reverse transcribe 0.5 to 1 ug of RNA. TCRdb reprocessed the immunoSEQ multiplex PCR reads via MiXCR and lists one record per CDR3 protein. The sample contains roughly 88,000 distinct CDR3 sequences, about 96% of which appear only once. Trimming removed 6 bases from V and 4 bases from J, with 16 bases in between. CDR1 and CDR2 (germline): KGHSH, LQKENI. The CDR3 length is 14 residues. Peripheral blood CD8+ and CD4+ T cells were profiled by TCR beta sequencing.

The chain combines TRBV18 with TRBJ2-7; D may be TRBD2 (6 bases). This clonotype originated in a human donor with Susac syndrome. The source material was CD8+ T cells from PBMCs. In nucleotides, the CDR3 is TGTGCCAGCTCTCAGAGGAGGGGCTGGTACGAGCAGTACTTC. It yields the protein CASSQRRGWYEQYF.